One sample yielded the 30 T cell receptor beta chains listed below, sequenced in a study of Ad26.COV2.S vaccination and SARS-CoV-2 variants. Specified treatment: around 19 received Ad26.COV2.S at low or high dose, single or two shots; about five received placebo; per-sample allocation not given. The samples were gathered on day 63 after the first injection of vaccine or placebo. Using immunoSEQ multiplex PCR, the repertoire was profiled, and TCRdb retains in-frame clones only, with some absent. This table has 300,000 to 400,000 clones, around 89% appearing once. Sequencing was performed on peripheral blood, taken in a trial of Ad26.COV2.S vaccine versus placebo. These receptors all stem from a person between 18 and 59 years old who received the Ad26.COV2.S COVID-19 vaccine or a placebo.

The gene calls are TRBV18 and TRBJ2-1; 9 nucleotides agree with TRBD2. Germline CDR1 reads KGHSH; CDR2 reads LQKENI. The CDR3 runs to 16 residues. J was trimmed by 7 bases and V by 3 bases; bases with no gene match: 10. CDR3 DNA: TGTGCCAGCTCACCTTCGCTAGCGGGAAGGCGTAATGAGCAGTTCTTC. Translation: CASSPSLAGRRNEQFF. Full variable domain (remainder filled in from reference TRBV18 and TRBJ2-1): NAGVMQNPRHLVRRRGQEARLRCSPMKGHSHVYWYRQLPEEGLKFMVYLQKENIIDESGMPKERFSAEFPKEGPSILRIQQVVRGDSAAYFCASSPSLAGRRNEQFFGPGTRLTVL.

The chain couples TRBV7-8 to TRBJ2-5; TRBD2 agrees at 7 bases. V lost 1 base to trimming and J lost 0 bases; unmatched junction nucleotides: 5. Germline V lookup: CDR1 SGHVS, CDR2 FQNEAQ. The CDR3 length is 16 residues. CDR3 sequence reads: CASSLGMGGNQETQYF. CDR3 nucleotide sequence: TGTGCCAGCAGCTTAGGTATGGGAGGGAACCAAGAGACCCAGTACTTC.

J is TRBJ1-3 and V is TRBV19, with D possibly TRBD1 on 5 matching bases. Germline V gene lookup returns CDR1 LNHDA and CDR2 SQIVND (reference sequence). The CDR3 sequence is 15 residues long. V lost 1 base, J lost 2 bases, and 9 bases lay in between. The CDR3 DNA is TGTGCCAGTAGTATAGTCGGGGCAGCTGGAAACACCATATATTTT. This sequence encodes CASSIVGAAGNTIYF.

This rearrangement joins TRBV2 to TRBJ2-1, with 8 positions matching TRBD1. The CDR3 length is 19 residues. CDR1 SNHLY and CDR2 FYNNEI come from the germline V gene. Trimming took 4 bases from V and 4 from J; bases not matched to a gene: 18. The CDR3 reads CASSGSGWVTGGFYNEQFF. Written as DNA, the CDR3 is TGTGCCAGCAGTGGATCGGGTTGGGTAACAGGGGGATTTTACAATGAGCAGTTCTTC.

The genes are TRBV7-8 and TRBJ1-1; D unclear. Trimming stripped 2 bases from V and 1 base from J, with 5 bases between. The germline V gene has CDR1 SGHVS and CDR2 FQNEAQ. The CDR3 has 13 amino acids. The CDR3 DNA reads as TGTGCCAGCAGCTTAACAGAGAACACTGAAGCTTTCTTT. This codes for CASSLTENTEAFF.

J is TRBJ1-1 and V is TRBV7-9; D is unresolved. Per the germline V gene, CDR1 is SEHNR and CDR2 is FQNEAQ (reference sequence). There are 13 residues in the CDR3. V gave up 3 bases and J gave up 1 base, with 6 bases separating them. Written as DNA, the CDR3 is TGTGCCAGCAGCTTCGGCAAGAACACTGAAGCTTTCTTT. It codes for CASSFGKNTEAFF.

V and J are TRBV3-1 (or the pseudogene TRBV3-2) and TRBJ2-5; no reliable D call. CDR1 and CDR2 from the germline V gene are LGHDT and YNNKEL (reference sequence). Deletions cut 4 bases from V and 2 bases from J, with 14 bases between. There are 15 residues in the CDR3. CDR3 in DNA: TGTGCCAGCAGCCTTAGACTCCGGGTTCAAGAGACCCAGTACTTC. Translating it yields CASSLRLRVQETQYF.

This chain links TRBV5-1 with TRBJ2-5, with 10 bases that match TRBD2. V lost 0 bases and J lost 3; bases outside the gene matches: 5. CDR1 and CDR2 from the germline V gene are SGHRS and YFSETQ. CDR3 size: 16 residues. The CDR3 loop is CASSLGPLAGEETQYF. The CDR3 DNA sequence: TGCGCCAGCAGCTTGGGGCCGCTAGCGGGAGAAGAGACCCAGTACTTC.

This chain connects TRBV29-1 to TRBJ2-1; 7 bases are a match to TRBD2. Germline V lookup: CDR1 SQVTM, CDR2 ANQGSEA. The CDR3 is 11 residues long. J lost 12 bases, V lost 5 bases, and 7 bases had no gene match. In DNA, the CDR3 is TGCAGCGTTCCCTCCGGGGGGTGGCAGTTCTTC. This codes for CSVPSGGWQFF.

The genes are TRBV11-2 and TRBJ2-1, with 14 positions matching TRBD2. Losses at the gene ends were 4 bases for V and 8 bases for J; bases not matched to a gene: 4. The germline gives CDR1 SGHAT, CDR2 FQNNGV. The CDR3 totals 15 residues. DNA for the CDR3: TGTGCCAGCAGCTGGACGACTAGCGGGAGGGATGAGCAGTTCTTC. It specifies CASSWTTSGRDEQFF.

In the case of this clone: Other DNA variants within this sample encode the same CDR3. V is TRBV5-6 and J is TRBJ2-5, with D uncertain. The CDR3 loop spans 11 amino acids. Trimming removed 2 bases from V and 2 bases from J, with 1 base in between. The germline gives CDR1 SGHDT, CDR2 YYEEEE. CDR3 region: CASSLQETQYF. CDR3 DNA: TGTGCCAGCAGCTTACAAGAGACCCAGTACTTC.

The chain has TRBV7-2 and TRBJ1-2; TRBD1 matches at 8 bases. The CDR3 is 14 residues long. Looked up from germline, CDR1 is SGHTA and CDR2 is FQGNSA. J was trimmed by 6 bases and V by 4 bases; bases with no gene match: 7. The CDR3 nucleotides read TGTGCCAGCAGCTGGACGACAGGGGAGAATGGCTACACCTTC. The encoded protein is CASSWTTGENGYTF.

The chain combines TRBV7-9 with TRBJ2-2; D may match TRBD1 or TRBD2 (5 bases each). The CDR3 is 14 residues long. V was cut by 2 bases and J by 3 bases, with 7 bases left in between. Germline CDR1 SEHNR, CDR2 FQNEAQ (reference sequence). The CDR3 DNA reads TGTGCCAGCAGCTTACGAGGGGACACCGGGGAGCTGTTTTTT. Protein sequence: CASSLRGDTGELFF.

This chain joins TRBV4-1 and TRBJ2-1, with D maybe TRBD2 (6 bases). The length of the CDR3 is 14 residues. CDR1 and CDR2 (germline): MGHRA, YSYEKL. V was trimmed by 6 bases and J by 8 bases, leaving 17 bases between them. CDR3 sequence reads: CASSQIGGDHEQFF. The CDR3 DNA sequence: TGCGCCAGCAGTCAAATAGGAGGGGACCATGAGCAGTTCTTC.

This chain uses TRBV10-1 with TRBJ1-5; a possible D gene is TRBD1 (5 bases). The germline V gene encodes CDR1 WNHNN and CDR2 SYGVQD (reference sequence). Trimming shortened V by 0 bases and J by 3 bases, and 12 bases separated the two germline ends. The CDR3 contains 16 residues. CDR3 sequence: CASSESKEDNNQPQHF. CDR3 coding DNA: TGCGCCAGCAGTGAGTCGAAAGAGGACAACAATCAGCCCCAGCATTTT.

The rearrangement links TRBV2 to TRBJ2-7; D uncertain. Deletions cut 1 base from V and 3 bases from J, with 7 bases between. Germline V gene lookup returns CDR1 SNHLY and CDR2 FYNNEI. There are 13 residues in the CDR3. The CDR3 nucleotides read TGTGCCAGCAGTGAAGGGTCCATCTACGAGCAGTACTTC. It is translated as CASSEGSIYEQYF.

The chain recombines TRBV10-2 with TRBJ2-7, with 9 bases lining up with TRBD2. CDR3 length equals 15 residues. The germline V gene encodes CDR1 WSHSY and CDR2 SAAADI. Trimming cost V 8 bases and J 2 bases; bases outside gene matches: 10. CDR3 DNA sequence: TGCGCCAGCCGGGACAGCGGGAGGCCCACCTACGAGCAGTACTTC. It translates to CASRDSGRPTYEQYF.

The CDR3 DNA is TGTGCCAGCAGCCAGGGAGGGGGCGAGCAGTACTTC. Translation gives CASSQGGGEQYF. This chain links TRBV11-2 with TRBJ2-7; D is possibly TRBD2 (7 bases). V dropped 5 bases and J dropped 6 bases, with 11 bases sitting between them. The CDR3 is 12 amino acids. Germline V gene data show CDR1 as SGHAT and CDR2 as FQNNGV.

The genes are TRBV7-2 and TRBJ1-1; D possibly corresponds to TRBD1 (5 bases). Germline V lookup: CDR1 SGHTA, CDR2 FQGNSA. Trimming removed 1 base at V and 4 bases at J, with 10 bases between. The CDR3 has 14 residues. The CDR3 DNA reads as TGTGCCAGCAGCTTAGGGGGTGGGGGCACTGAAGCTTTCTTT. Translating it yields CASSLGGGGTEAFF.

This sequence joins TRBV7-6 and TRBJ2-3, with 7 bases identical to TRBD1. CDR1 is SGHVS and CDR2 is FNYEAQ in the germline V gene. J was trimmed by 2 bases and V by 5 bases; bases with no gene match: 4. The CDR3 runs to 14 residues. CDR3: CASSPDRDTDTQYF. For the CDR3, the DNA is TGTGCCAGCAGCCCAGACAGGGACACAGATACGCAGTATTTT.

V and J are TRBV7-8 and TRBJ1-3; weak D call: TRBD1 (6 bases). Germline V lookup: CDR1 SGHVS, CDR2 FQNEAQ. The CDR3 length is 15 residues. V lost 4 bases, J lost 2 bases, and 12 bases lay in between. In nucleotides, the CDR3 is TGTGCCAGCAGCTCTAGGGGGGGGGCTGGAAACACCATATATTTT. Its protein is CASSSRGGAGNTIYF. Full variable domain (missing parts from reference TRBV7-8 and TRBJ1-3): GAGVSQSPRYKVAKRGQDVALRCDPISGHVSLFWYQQALGQGPEFLTYFQNEAQLDKSGLPSDRFFAERPEGSVSTLKIQRTQQEDSAVYLCASSSRGGAGNTIYFGEGSWLTVV.

The chain combines TRBV24-1 with TRBJ2-1, with 13 nucleotides matching TRBD2. This CDR3 comprises 18 residues. Germline values: CDR1 KGHDR, CDR2 SFDVKD. V was pared by 2 bases and J by 5 bases, with 8 bases of the junction left unmatched. As DNA, the CDR3 is TGTGCCACCAGTGATTCCGCGACTAGCGGGGGGCTACACAATGAGCAGTTCTTC. Its protein product is CATSDSATSGGLHNEQFF.

The chain couples TRBV5-4 to TRBJ2-7, with D unclear. The germline V gene encodes CDR1 SGHNT and CDR2 YYREEE (reference sequence). The CDR3 consists of 15 residues. V was pared by 0 bases and J by 2 bases, with 12 bases between. CDR3 sequence reads: CASSLDSRGPYEQYF. CDR3 DNA: TGTGCCAGCAGCTTGGACTCAAGAGGCCCCTACGAGCAGTACTTC.

The chain uses TRBV5-1 and TRBJ2-7; the D gene is possibly TRBD1 (6 bases). CDR3 length: 14 amino acids. CDR1 and CDR2 (germline): SGHRS, YFSETQ. V lost 1 base to trimming and J lost 3 bases, with 11 bases between them. CDR3 nucleotides: TGCGCCAGCAGCTTGACAGGGTTAGGCTACGAGCAGTACTTC. Its translation is CASSLTGLGYEQYF.

The chain is built from TRBV19 and TRBJ1-4, with D unclear. This CDR3 is built from 13 residues. Germline CDR1 and CDR2: LNHDA and SQIVND (reference sequence). Trimming removed 6 bases at V and 2 bases at J, with 7 bases between. CDR3 sequence: CASRSRTNEKLFF. CDR3 bases: TGTGCCAGTAGGTCCCGGACTAATGAAAAACTGTTTTTT.

This chain links TRBV12-3 or TRBV12-4 with TRBJ2-1; TRBD1 is a possible D gene (5 bases). V lost 8 bases, J lost 4 bases, and 12 bases lay in between. The CDR3 length is 13 residues. CDR3 sequence reads: CASWQGFYNEQFF. The CDR3 DNA follows: TGTGCCAGCTGGCAGGGATTTTACAATGAGCAGTTCTTC.

With respect to this clone: This specimen includes other DNA sequences encoding the same CDR3. This CDR3 reads CATSRGLVETQYF. The CDR3 DNA reads TGTGCCACCAGCAGAGGACTAGTCGAGACCCAGTACTTC. The J gene is TRBJ2-5, the V gene TRBV15, with a tentative D call TRBD2 (6 bases). The V end was cut by 1 base, the J end by 5 bases, with 8 bases between. CDR1 and CDR2 from the germline V gene are LNHNV and YYDKDF (reference sequence). The length of the CDR3 is 13 residues.

The rearrangement uses TRBV29-1 and TRBJ2-1; D is possibly TRBD2 (6 bases). The CDR3 sequence is 12 residues long. Germline V CDR1 and CDR2: SQVTM, ANQGSEA. Trimming shortened V by 7 bases and J by 16 bases, and 23 bases separated the two germline ends. CDR3 DNA: TGCAGCGCCAACCCGGGGGTGAGGGGTGATTTCTTC. It encodes CSANPGVRGDFF.

The chain is built from TRBV4-3 and TRBJ1-2, with unresolved D. Germline CDR1 and CDR2: LGHNA and YSLEER. The V and J ends lost 2 bases and 4 bases respectively, with 8 bases between them. This CDR3 region has 13 residues. This chain's CDR3 is CASSQRESYGYTF. As DNA, the CDR3 is TGCGCCAGCAGCCAACGGGAGTCCTATGGCTACACCTTC.

This clone was seen a single time. This sequence joins TRBV4-3 and TRBJ2-5; D possibly corresponds to TRBD1 (5 bases). Trimming pared 0 bases from V and 5 bases from J, leaving 13 bases between. The CDR3 has 15 residues. Looked up from germline, CDR1 is LGHNA and CDR2 is YSLEER. As DNA, the CDR3 is TGCGCCAGCAGCCAAGACCCAGGGATGAGTGAGACCCAGTACTTC. Its protein is CASSQDPGMSETQYF.